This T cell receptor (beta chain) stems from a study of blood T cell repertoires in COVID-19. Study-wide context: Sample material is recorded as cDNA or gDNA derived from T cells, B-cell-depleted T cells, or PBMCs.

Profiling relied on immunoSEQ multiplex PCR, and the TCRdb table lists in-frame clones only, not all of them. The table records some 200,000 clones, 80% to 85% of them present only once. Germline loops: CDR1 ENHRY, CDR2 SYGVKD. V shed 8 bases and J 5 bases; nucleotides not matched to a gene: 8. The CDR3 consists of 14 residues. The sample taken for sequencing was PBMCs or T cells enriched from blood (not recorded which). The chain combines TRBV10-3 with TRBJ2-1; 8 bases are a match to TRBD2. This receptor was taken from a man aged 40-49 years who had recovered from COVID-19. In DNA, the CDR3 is TGTGCCATCGGCGGCGGGGGGTCCGACAATGAGCAGTTCTTC. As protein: CAIGGGGSDNEQFF.